This T cell receptor (beta chain) was identified during a study of T-cell reconstitution after alpha-beta-depleted transplantation in children. General observations from the study: Surviving thymic progenitors and recipient T cells were the source of high TCRbeta diversity at day 60 in some patients. Reportedly, only several hundred clones from non-depleted graft cells drove alpha-beta T-cell counts at about two months. Newly produced T cells mostly accounted for T-cell counts and diversity one year post-transplant.

The CDR3 spans 12 residues. Per germline, CDR1 SQVTM and CDR2 ANQGSEA. Between the trimmed V and J ends, which lost 4 bases and 8 bases, there was a span of 12 bases. TCRbeta library construction was performed incorporating unique molecular identifiers. A single record per CDR3 protein comes from TCRdb applying MiXCR to the PCR reads. In the table there are 120,000 to 150,000 distinct CDR3 sequences, around 8.5% of which are singletons. This clonotype was found many times. Antigen specificity is unknown. The material sequenced was PBMCs, mostly from graft donor cells, taken 180 days after TCRalphabeta/CD19-depleted stem cell transplant. This TCR was recovered from a female patient aged 2 to 10 who had a stem cell transplant for congenital amegakaryocytic thrombocytopenia, so the T cells may come from the graft donor. This chain links TRBV29-1 with TRBJ2-1; D is perhaps TRBD1 (5 bases). The DNA for the CDR3 is TGCAGCGTTGGAACAGGCTGGGATGAGCAGTTCTTC. Translated, it gives CSVGTGWDEQFF.